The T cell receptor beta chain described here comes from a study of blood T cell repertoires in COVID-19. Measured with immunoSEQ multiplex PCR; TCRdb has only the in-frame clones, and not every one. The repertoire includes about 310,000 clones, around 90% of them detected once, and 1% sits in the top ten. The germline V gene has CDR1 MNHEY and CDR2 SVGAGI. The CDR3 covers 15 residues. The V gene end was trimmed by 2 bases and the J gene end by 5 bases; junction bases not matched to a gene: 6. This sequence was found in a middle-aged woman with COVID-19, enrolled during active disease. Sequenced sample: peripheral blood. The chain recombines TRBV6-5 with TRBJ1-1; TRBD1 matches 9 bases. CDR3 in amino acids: CASSYTTGGETEAFF. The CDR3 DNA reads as TGTGCCAGCAGTTACACGACAGGGGGGGAGACTGAAGCTTTCTTT.